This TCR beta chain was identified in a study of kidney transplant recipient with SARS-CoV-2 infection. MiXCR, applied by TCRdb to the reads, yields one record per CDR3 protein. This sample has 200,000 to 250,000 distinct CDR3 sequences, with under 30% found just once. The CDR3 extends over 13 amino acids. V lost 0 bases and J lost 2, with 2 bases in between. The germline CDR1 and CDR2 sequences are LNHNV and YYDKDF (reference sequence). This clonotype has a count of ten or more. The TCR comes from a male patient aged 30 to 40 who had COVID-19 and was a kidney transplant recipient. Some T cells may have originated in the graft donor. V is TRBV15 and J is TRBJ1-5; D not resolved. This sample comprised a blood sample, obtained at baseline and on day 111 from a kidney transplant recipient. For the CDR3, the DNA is TGTGCCACCAGCAGAGACGGCAATCAGCCCCAGCATTTT. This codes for CATSRDGNQPQHF.